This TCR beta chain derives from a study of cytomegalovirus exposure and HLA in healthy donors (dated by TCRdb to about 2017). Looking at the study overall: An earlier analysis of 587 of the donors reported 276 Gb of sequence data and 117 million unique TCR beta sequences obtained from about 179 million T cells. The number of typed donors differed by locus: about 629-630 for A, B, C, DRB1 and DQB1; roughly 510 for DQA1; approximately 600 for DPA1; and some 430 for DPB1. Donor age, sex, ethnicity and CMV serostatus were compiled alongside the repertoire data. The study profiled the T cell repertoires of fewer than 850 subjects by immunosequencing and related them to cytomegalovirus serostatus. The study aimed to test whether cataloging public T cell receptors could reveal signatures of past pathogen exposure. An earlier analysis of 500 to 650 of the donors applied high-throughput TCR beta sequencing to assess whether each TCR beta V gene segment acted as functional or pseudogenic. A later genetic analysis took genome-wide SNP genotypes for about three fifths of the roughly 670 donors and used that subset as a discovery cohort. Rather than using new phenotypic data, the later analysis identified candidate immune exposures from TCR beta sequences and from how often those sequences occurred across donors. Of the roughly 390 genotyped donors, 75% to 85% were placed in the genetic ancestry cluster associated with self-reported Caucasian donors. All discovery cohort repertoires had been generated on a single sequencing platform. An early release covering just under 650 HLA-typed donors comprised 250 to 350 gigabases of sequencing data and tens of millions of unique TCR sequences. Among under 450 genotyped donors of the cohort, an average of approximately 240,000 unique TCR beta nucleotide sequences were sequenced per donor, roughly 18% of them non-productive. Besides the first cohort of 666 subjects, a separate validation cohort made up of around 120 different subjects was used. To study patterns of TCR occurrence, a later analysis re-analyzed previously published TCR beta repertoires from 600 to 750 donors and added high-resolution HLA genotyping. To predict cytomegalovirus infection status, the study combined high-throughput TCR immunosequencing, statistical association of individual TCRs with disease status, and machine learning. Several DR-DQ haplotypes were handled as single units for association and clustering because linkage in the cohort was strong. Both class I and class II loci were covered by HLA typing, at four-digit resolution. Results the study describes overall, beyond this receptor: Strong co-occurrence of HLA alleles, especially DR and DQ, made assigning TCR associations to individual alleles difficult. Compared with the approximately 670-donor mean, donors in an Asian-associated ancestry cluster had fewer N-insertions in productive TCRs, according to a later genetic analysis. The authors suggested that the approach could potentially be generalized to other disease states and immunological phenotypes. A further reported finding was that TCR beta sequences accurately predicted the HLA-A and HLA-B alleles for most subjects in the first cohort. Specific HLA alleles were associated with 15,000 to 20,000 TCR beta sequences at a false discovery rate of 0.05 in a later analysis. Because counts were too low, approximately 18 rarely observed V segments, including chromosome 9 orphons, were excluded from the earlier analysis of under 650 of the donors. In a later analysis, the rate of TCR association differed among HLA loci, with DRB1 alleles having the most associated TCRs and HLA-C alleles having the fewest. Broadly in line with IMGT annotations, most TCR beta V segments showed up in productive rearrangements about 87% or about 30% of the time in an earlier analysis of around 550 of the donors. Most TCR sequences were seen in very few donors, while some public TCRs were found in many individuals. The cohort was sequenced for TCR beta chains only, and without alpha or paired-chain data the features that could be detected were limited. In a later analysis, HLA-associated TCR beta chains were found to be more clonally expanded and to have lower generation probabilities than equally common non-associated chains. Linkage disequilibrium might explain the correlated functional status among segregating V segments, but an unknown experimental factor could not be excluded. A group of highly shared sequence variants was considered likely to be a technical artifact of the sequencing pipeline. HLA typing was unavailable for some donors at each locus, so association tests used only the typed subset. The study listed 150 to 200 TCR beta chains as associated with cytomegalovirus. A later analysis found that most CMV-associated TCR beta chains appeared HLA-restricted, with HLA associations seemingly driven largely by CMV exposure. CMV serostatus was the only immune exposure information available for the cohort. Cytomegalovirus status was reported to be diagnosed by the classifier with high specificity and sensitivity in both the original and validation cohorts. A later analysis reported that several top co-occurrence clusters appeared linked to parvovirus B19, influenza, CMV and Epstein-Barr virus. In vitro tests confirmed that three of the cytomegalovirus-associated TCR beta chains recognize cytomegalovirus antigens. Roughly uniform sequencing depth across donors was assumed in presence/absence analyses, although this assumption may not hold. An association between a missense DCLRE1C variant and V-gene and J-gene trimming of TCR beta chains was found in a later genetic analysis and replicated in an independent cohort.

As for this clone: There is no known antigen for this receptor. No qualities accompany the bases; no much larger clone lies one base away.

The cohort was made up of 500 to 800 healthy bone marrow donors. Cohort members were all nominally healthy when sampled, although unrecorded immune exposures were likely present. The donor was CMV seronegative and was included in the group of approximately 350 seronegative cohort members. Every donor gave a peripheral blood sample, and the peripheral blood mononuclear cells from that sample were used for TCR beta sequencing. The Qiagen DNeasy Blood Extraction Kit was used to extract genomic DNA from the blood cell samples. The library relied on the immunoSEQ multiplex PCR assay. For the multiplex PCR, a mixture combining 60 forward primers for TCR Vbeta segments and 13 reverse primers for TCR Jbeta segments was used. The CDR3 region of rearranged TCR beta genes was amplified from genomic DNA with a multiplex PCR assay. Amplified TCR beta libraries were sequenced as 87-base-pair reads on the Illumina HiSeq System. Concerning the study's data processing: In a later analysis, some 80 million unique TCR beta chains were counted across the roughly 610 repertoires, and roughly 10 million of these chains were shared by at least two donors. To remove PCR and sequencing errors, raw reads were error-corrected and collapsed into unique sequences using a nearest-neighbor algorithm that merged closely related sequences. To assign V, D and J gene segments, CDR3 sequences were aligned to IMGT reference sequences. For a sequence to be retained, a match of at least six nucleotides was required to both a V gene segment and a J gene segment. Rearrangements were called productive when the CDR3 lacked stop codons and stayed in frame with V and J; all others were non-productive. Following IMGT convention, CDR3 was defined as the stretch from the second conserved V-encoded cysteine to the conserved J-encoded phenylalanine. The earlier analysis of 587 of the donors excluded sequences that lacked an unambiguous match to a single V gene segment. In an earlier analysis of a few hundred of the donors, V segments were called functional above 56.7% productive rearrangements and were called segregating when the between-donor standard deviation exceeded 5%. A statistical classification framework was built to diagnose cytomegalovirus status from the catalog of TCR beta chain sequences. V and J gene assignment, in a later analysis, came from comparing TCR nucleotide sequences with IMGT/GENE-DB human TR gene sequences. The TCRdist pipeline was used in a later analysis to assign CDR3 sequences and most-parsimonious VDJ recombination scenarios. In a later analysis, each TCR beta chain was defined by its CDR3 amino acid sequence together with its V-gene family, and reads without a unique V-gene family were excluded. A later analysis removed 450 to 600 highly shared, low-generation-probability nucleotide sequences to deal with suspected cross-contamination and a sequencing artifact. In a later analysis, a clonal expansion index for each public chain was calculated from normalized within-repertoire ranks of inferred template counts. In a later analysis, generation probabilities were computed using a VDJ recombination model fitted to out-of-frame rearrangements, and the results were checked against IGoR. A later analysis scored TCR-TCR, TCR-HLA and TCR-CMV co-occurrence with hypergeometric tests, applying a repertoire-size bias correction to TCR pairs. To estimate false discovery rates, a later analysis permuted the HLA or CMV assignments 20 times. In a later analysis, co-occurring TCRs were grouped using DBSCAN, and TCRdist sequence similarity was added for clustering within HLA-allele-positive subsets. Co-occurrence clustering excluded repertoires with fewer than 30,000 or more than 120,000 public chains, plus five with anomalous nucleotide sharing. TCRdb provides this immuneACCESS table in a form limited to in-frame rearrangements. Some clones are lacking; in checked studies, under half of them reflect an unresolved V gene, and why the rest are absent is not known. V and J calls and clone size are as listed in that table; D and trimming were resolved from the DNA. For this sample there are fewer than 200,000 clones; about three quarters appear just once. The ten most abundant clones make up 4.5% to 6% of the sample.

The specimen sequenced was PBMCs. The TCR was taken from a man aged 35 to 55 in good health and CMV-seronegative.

The nucleotide sequence is given as TGTGCCAGCAGTCGGGGGACTCCCTCGTACGAGCAGTACTTC. It is translated as CASSRGTPSYEQYF. In this chain, TRBV6-5 is recombined with TRBJ2-7, with a tentative D gene TRBD2 over 6 matching bases. The cysteine opens and the phenylalanine closes a CDR3 of 14 amino acids. The entry retains the CDR3 DNA only, 42 bases that are in frame from base 1. CDR1 MNHEY and CDR2 SVGAGI were looked up in the germline V gene. Trimming takes 5 bases from V and 4 bases from J, and the germline ends sit 15 bases apart.